This TCR beta chain derives from a study of cytomegalovirus exposure and HLA in healthy donors (dated by TCRdb to 2015 to 2018). A note on the overall study: The 650 to 750 repertoires of the first cohort and the 95 to 150 validation repertoires were produced on the same platform, according to a later analysis. The study was designed to test whether signatures of past pathogen exposure could be identified by cataloging public T cell receptors. A separate validation cohort of roughly 120 different subjects was used in addition to the 666-subject first cohort. The study combined high-throughput TCR immunosequencing, statistical association of individual TCRs with disease status, and machine learning to predict cytomegalovirus infection status. Overall study outcomes, separate from this receptor: A total of some 180 TCR beta chains were listed by the study as associated with cytomegalovirus. Three of the identified cytomegalovirus-associated TCR beta chains were confirmed in vitro to be specific for cytomegalovirus antigens. The authors suggested that the approach could potentially be generalized to other disease states and immunological phenotypes. A later analysis found that TCRs clustered in the first cohort also tended to co-occur in the 95 to 150 validation repertoires, with more than 90% of cluster scores above 0. All 120 or so repertoires were used to score co-occurrence in the validation cohort in a later analysis, because that analysis had no HLA typing for the cohort. In both the original and validation cohorts, the classifier was reported to diagnose cytomegalovirus status with high specificity and sensitivity. Most TCR sequences were observed very rarely across donors, whereas some public TCRs were present in many individuals.

Donors formed part of the validation cohort, which comprised 95 to 150 subjects and was distinct from the first cohort of 690 or so subjects. Remarks on this clone: It has no known antigen specificity. No base qualities exist here, and no much larger clone lies one base off it.

Library method: the immunoSEQ multiplex PCR assay. As for the original processing: A statistical classification framework was built to diagnose cytomegalovirus status from the catalog of TCR beta chain sequences. TCRdb's version of the immuneACCESS table is confined to in-frame rearrangements and falls short of the full clone set. An unresolved V gene accounts for under half of the shortfall where checked; the remainder is of unknown origin. Clone size and V and J calls were adopted from that table, with D and trimming inferred from the DNA. The sample table lists 220,000 or so clones, 75% to 90% of them with a count of one. Around 15% of the sample is held by the ten biggest clonotypes. The germline V gene supplies CDR1 SGHTA and CDR2 FQGTGA. The cysteine opens and the phenylalanine closes a CDR3 of 14 amino acids. Only the CDR3 DNA stays, 42 bases, in frame from base 1. Ends trimmed: V by 3 bases, J by 4 bases; bases unmatched to a gene: 4.

The rearranged chain carries TRBV7-3 and TRBJ1-1, with 8 junctional bases fitting TRBD1. The TCR was taken from a woman aged 25 to 39 in good health and CMV-seropositive. The sequenced sample was PBMCs. The CDR3 protein sequence reads: CASSLTGDFTEAFF. The nucleotide sequence is TGTGCCAGCAGCTTGACAGGGGACTTCACTGAAGCTTTCTTT.